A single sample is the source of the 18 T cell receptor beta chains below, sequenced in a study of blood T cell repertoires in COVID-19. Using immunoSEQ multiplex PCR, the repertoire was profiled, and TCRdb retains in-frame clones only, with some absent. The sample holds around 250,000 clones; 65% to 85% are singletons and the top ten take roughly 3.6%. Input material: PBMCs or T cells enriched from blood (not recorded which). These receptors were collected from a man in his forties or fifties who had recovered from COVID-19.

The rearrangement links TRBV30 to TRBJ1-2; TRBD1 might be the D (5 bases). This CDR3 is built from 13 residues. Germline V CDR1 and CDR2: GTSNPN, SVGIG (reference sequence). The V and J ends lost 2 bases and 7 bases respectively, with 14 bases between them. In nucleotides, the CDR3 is TGTGCCTGGAGTTCCGGCAGGGCCGGTGGCTACACCTTC. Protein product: CAWSSGRAGGYTF.

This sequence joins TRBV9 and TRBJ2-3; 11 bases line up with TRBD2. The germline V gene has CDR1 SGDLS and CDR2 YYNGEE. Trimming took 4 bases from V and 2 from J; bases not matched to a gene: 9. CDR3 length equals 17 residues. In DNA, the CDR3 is TGTGCCAGCAGCCCCCGGGGGACTAGCGGACACACAGATACGCAGTATTTT. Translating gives CASSPRGTSGHTDTQYF.

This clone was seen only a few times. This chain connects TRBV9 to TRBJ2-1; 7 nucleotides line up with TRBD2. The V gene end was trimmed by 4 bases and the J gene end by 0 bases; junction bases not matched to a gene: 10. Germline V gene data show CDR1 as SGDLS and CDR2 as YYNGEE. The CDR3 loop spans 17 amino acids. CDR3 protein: CASSPRGVPTSYNEQFF. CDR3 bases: TGTGCCAGCAGCCCCCGGGGGGTCCCTACCTCCTACAATGAGCAGTTCTTC.

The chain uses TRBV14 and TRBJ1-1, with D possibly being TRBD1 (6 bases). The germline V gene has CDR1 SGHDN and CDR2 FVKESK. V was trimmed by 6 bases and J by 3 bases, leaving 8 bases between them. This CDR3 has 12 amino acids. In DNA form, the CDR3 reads TGTGCCAGCAGACAGGGATACACTGAAGCTTTCTTT. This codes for CASRQGYTEAFF.

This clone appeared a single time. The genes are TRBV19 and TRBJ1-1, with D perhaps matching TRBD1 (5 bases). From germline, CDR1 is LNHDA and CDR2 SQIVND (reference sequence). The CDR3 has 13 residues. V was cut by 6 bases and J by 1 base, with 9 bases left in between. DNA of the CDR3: TGTGCCAGTAGCCTCGACAGGAACACTGAAGCTTTCTTT. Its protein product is CASSLDRNTEAFF.

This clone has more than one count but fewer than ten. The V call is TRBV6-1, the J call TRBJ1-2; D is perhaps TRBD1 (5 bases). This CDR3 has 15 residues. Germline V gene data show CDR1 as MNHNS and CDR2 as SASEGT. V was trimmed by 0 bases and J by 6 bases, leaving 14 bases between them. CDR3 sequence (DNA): TGTGCCAGCAGTGAAGCATCTGGGGCCTGGGATGGCTACACCTTC. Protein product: CASSEASGAWDGYTF.

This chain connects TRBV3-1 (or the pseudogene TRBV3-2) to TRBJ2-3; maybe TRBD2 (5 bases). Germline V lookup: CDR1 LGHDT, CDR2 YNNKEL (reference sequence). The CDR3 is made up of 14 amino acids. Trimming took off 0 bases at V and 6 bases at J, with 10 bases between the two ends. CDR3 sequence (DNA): TGTGCCAGCAGCCAAGATGCGGAGGAGGATACGCAGTATTTT. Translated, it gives CASSQDAEEDTQYF.

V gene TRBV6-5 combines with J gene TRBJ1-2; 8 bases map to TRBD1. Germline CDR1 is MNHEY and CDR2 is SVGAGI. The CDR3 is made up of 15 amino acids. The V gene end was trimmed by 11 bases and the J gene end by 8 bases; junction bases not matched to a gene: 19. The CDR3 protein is CASGRTGIAVEGYTF. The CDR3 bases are TGTGCCTCCGGCCGGACAGGGATCGCCGTCGAAGGCTACACCTTC.

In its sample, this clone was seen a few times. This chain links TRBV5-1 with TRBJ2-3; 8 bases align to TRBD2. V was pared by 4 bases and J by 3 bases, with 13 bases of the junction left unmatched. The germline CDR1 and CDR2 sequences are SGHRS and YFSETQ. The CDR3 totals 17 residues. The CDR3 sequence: CASSALAGGGRTDTQYF. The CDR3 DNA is TGCGCCAGCAGCGCCCTCGCGGGGGGCGGTCGTACAGATACGCAGTATTTT.

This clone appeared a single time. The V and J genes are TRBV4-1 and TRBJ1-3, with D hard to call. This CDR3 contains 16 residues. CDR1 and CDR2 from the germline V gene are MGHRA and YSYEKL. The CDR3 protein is CPQANRFGSSGNTIYF. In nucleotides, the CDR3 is TGCCCCCAAGCCAATCGTTTCGGTAGCTCTGGAAACACCATATATTTT.

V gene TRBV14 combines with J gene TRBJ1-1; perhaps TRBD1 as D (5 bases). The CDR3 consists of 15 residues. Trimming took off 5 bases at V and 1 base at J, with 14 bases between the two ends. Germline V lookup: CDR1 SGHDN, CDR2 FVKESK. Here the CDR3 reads CASSGRGLWNTEAFF. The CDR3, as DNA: TGTGCCAGCAGCGGGAGGGGTCTGTGGAACACTGAAGCTTTCTTT.

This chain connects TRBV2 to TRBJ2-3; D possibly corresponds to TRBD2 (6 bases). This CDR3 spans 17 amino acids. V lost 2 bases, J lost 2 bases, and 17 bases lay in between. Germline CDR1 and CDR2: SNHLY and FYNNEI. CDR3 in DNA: TGTGCCAGCAGTGAAAGGGGAGCGGGCATCAACACAGATACGCAGTATTTT. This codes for CASSERGAGINTDTQYF.

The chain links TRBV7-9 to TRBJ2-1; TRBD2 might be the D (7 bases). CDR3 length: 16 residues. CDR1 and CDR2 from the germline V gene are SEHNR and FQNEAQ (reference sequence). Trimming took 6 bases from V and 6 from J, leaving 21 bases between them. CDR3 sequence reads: CASSWGGAQALNEQFF. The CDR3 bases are TGTGCCAGCAGTTGGGGGGGGGCACAGGCCCTCAATGAGCAGTTCTTC.

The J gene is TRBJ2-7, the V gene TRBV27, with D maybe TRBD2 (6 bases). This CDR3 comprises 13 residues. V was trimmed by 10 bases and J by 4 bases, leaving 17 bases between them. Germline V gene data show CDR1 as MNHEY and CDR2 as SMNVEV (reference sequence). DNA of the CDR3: TGTGCCACGCGGGGAAACGCGGCGTACGAGCAGTACTTC. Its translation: CATRGNAAYEQYF.

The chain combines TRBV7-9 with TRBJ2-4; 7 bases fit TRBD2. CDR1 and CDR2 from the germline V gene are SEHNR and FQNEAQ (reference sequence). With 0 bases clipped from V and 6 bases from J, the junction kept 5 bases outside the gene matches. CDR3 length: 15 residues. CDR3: CASSLASWGGNIQYF. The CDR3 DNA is TGTGCCAGCAGCTTAGCCTCGTGGGGGGGAAACATTCAGTACTTC.

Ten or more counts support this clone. In DNA form, the CDR3 reads TGTGCCAGCAATTTGGTAGGGACAGGGTTGGGAGAGCAGTACTTC. Its translation is CASNLVGTGLGEQYF. This chain connects TRBV7-8 to TRBJ2-7; 9 positions match TRBD1. Germline lookup yields CDR1 SGHVS and CDR2 FQNEAQ. The V gene end was trimmed by 7 bases and the J gene end by 7 bases; junction bases not matched to a gene: 14. The CDR3 is 15 amino acids.

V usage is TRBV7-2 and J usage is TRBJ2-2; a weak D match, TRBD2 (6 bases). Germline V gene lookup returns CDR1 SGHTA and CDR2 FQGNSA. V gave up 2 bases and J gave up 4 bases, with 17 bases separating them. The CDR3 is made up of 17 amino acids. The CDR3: CASSLRGRTISTGELFF. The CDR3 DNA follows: TGTGCCAGCAGCTTAAGGGGCCGGACTATCTCCACCGGGGAGCTGTTTTTT.

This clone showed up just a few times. The CDR3 nucleotides are TGTGCCAGCAGCTTGCTAGCGGGGGGGACAGATACGCAGTATTTT. It translates to CASSLLAGGTDTQYF. The rearrangement uses TRBV5-6 and TRBJ2-3; 12 nucleotides agree with TRBD2. The CDR3 spans 15 residues. V lost 1 base, J lost 3 bases, and 0 bases stayed unmatched. Germline CDR1 and CDR2: SGHDT and YYEEEE.